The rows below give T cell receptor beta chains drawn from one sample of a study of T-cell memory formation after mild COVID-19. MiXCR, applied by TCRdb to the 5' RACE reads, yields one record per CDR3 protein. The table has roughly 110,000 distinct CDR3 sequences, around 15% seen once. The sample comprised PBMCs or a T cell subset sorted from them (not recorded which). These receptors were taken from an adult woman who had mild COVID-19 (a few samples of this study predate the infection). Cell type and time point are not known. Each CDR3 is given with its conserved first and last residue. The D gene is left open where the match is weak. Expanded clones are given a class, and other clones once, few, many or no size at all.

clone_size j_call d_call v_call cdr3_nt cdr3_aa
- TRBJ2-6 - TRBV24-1 TGTGCCACCAGTGATTTGGAATTCTCTGGGGCCAACGTCCTGACTTTC CATSDLEFSGANVLTF
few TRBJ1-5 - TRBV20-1 TGCAGTGCTAGAGATCGCCCCAGGGTCAATCAGCCCCAGCATTTT CSARDRPRVNQPQHF
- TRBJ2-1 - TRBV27 TGTGCCAGCAGTTTAAGCCCAAGCCCCAATGAGCAGTTCTTC CASSLSPSPNEQFF
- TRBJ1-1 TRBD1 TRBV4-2 TGTGCCAGCAGCCAAGAGGGGACAGCGAACACTGAAGCTTTCTTT CASSQEGTANTEAFF
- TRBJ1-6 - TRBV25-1 TGTGCCAGCAGGGGCTCATGGGGCTTAGGGTGGTCACCCCTCCACTTT CASRGSWGLGWSPLHF
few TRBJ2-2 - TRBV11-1 TGTGCCAGCAGCTTAGAGGAGGGGCGAGCCTACACCGGGGAGCTGTTTTTT CASSLEEGRAYTGELFF
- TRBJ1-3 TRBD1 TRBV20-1 TGCAGTGCTGAGGACAGGGATGGTGATTTAGGCTGGAAACAGACTGTATATTTT CSAEDRDGDLGWKQTVYF
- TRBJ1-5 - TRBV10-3 TGTGCCTCACAGGGTGTGGGATATAGCAATCAGCCCCAGCATTTT CASQGVGYSNQPQHF
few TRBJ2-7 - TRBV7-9 TGTGCCAGCAGCTTAGGCAGCTACTCCTACGAGCAGTACTTC CASSLGSYSYEQYF
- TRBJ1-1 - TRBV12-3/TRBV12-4 TGTGCCAGCCAACTCGACGGATGGAACACTGAAGCTTTCTTT CASQLDGWNTEAFF
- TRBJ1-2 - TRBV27 TGTGCCAGCAGTTTGGGTAGGGGGGTCGTGGGCGGCTACACCTTC CASSLGRGVVGGYTF
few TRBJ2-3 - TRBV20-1 TGCAGTGCTACCCCCCCCGGGGGGCTAACAGATACGCAGTATTTT CSATPPGGLTDTQYF
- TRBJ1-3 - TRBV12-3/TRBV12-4 TGTGCCAGCAGTTTAGGGCGGGCCCCGGAATATTTT CASSLGRAPEYF
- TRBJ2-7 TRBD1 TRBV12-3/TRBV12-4 TGTGCCAGCAGCTGGGACAGGGGGGACCCGAGTTCATACGAGCAGTACTTC CASSWDRGDPSSYEQYF
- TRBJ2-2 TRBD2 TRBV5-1 TGCGCCAGCAGCTTGTACGGGGGGAGTAACACCGGGGAGCTGTTTTTT CASSLYGGSNTGELFF
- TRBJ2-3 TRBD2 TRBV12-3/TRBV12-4 TGTGCCAGCAGACTAGCGGGTAGCACAGATACGCAGTATTTT CASRLAGSTDTQYF
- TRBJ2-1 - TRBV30 TGTGCCTGGAGTGGGGGAGAGCAGTTCTTC CAWSGGEQFF
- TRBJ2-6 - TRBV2 TGTGCCAGCAGTGATTTACTCACGCTTTCTGGGGCCAACGTCCTGACTTTC CASSDLLTLSGANVLTF
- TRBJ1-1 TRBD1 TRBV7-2 TGTGCCAGCAGCCCCTGGGACAGCTCGGGGGTAGCTTTCTTT CASSPWDSSGVAFF
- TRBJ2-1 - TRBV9 TGTGCCAGCAGCCCAGCGGACCAGGTCTACAATGAGCAGTTCTTC CASSPADQVYNEQFF
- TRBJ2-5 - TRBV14 TGTGCCAGCAGCCAAATAAATACGGATGGGGAGACCCAGTACTTC CASSQINTDGETQYF
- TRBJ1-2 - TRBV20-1 TGCAGTGCTAGAGAGGTTTCCTACACCTTC CSAREVSYTF
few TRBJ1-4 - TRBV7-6 TGTGCCAGCAGCTTAGGAATGGGACACACCATCAGAGGGGAAAAACTGTTTTTT CASSLGMGHTIRGEKLFF
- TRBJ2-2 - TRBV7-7 TGTGCCAGCAGCGCAGGGGGGGCCGGGGAGCTGTTTTTT CASSAGGAGELFF
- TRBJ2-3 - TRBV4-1 TGCGCCAGCAGCCAAGCCCCACAGGGAGGCGCAGATACGCAGTATTTT CASSQAPQGGADTQYF
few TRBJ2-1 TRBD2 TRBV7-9 TGTGCCAGCAGCTACCTAGCGGGAGAAAGGAATGAGCAGTTCTTC CASSYLAGERNEQFF
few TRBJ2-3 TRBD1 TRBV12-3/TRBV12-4 TGTGCCAGCAGGACAGGGCCTGACACAGATACGCAGTATTTT CASRTGPDTDTQYF
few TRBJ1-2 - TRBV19 TGTGCCAGTAGTAGCCAAGATTCCGCCATTCATGGCTACACCTTC CASSSQDSAIHGYTF
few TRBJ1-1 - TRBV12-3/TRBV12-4 TGTGCCAGCAGTGCGGGTGCTGAAGCTTTCTTT CASSAGAEAFF